A single sample is the source of the 5 T cell receptor beta chains below, sequenced in a study of cytomegalovirus exposure and HLA in healthy donors. Amplification used 60 Vbeta primers and 13 Jbeta primers. The table came from immunoSEQ multiplex PCR; TCRdb's copy has only in-frame clones and leaves some out. The table shows 150,000 to 200,000 clones, with around 68% occurring only once. Sequencing used PBMCs. These receptors came from a man aged 50-60 years in good health and CMV-seronegative.

This rearrangement joins TRBV6-1 to TRBJ1-4; 8 bases map to TRBD1. With V trimmed by 10 bases and J by 3 bases, 10 bases remained unmatched. This CDR3 is 15 amino acids long. Germline CDR1 reads MNHNS; CDR2 reads SASEGT. The CDR3 bases are TGTGCCACGAACGTACGGACAGGGCCTAATGAAAAACTGTTTTTT. It yields the protein CATNVRTGPNEKLFF.

This chain uses TRBV5-1 with TRBJ1-6, with a weak D call TRBD1 (6 bases). CDR1 SGHRS and CDR2 YFSETQ come from the germline V gene. With 5 bases removed from V and 6 bases from J, the gap between germline ends came to 18 bases. The CDR3 sequence is 16 residues long. CDR3 DNA: TGCGCCAGCAGTCATACTTCAGGGGTGAGTAATTCACCCCTCCACTTT. Amino acids: CASSHTSGVSNSPLHF.

This CDR3 reads CASRAQEEAFF. The CDR3, as DNA: TGTGCCAGCAGGGCACAGGAGGAAGCTTTCTTT. The J gene is TRBJ1-1, the V gene TRBV25-1; perhaps TRBD1 as D (5 bases). Trimming took off 6 bases at V and 8 bases at J, with 10 bases between the two ends. Germline V CDR1 and CDR2: MGHDK, SYGVNS. The CDR3 covers 11 residues.

J is TRBJ1-1 and V is TRBV7-9, with no clear D. The CDR3 is 12 residues long. Germline CDR1 reads SEHNR; CDR2 reads FQNEAQ (reference sequence). Trimming removed 5 bases from V and 4 bases from J, with 8 bases in between. The CDR3, as DNA: TGTGCCAGCAGCCGTGTGAGCACTGAAGCTTTCTTT. Translated, it gives CASSRVSTEAFF.

About this clone: One junction end disagrees with the germline gene, perhaps due to a read error. Other DNA sequences in the same sample also yield this CDR3. V gene TRBV25-1 combines with J gene TRBJ1-6; the D is unclear. The CDR3 covers 16 residues. Germline V gene sequence: CDR1 MGHDK, CDR2 SYGVNS. In nucleotides, the CDR3 is TGTGCCAGCAGTGAATTCCGAGGTACTTGGAATTCCCCCCTCCACTTT. As protein: CASSEFRGTWNSPLHF.